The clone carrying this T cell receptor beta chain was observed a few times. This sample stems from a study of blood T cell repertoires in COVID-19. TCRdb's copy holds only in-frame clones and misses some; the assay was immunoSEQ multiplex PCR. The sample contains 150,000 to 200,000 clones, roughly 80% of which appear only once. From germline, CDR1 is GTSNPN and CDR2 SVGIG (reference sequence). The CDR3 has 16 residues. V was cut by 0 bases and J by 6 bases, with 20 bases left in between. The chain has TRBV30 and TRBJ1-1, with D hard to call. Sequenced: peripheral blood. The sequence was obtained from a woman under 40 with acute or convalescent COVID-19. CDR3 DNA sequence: TGTGCCTGGAGTGTAAATTCGTGGGCAGGCACGTCTGAAGCTTTCTTT. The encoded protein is CAWSVNSWAGTSEAFF.